The entry that follows covers one T cell receptor beta chain sequence. This clonotype was observed a handful of times. The clone's antigen remains unknown. Per-base quality was not reported, and no clone a single base away is much larger than it. These data come from a study of identical twins (dated by TCRdb to between 2015 and 2016). In terms of the full investigation: To test whether fetal clonotypes persist, this study deep-sequenced TCR alpha and beta repertoires from monozygotic twins, from unrelated adults of various ages, and from cord blood. Replicate twin experiments were performed at different times using different library preparation protocols to rule out contamination. Study-wide findings and limitations: Conclusions relied on cross-sectional statistical analysis, since the same donors could not be followed over many years. In monozygotic twins, out-of-frame TCR alpha sharing was systematically underestimated by recombination models, although the models agreed with sharing between unrelated individuals. Fewer insertions were carried by abundant cord blood beta clonotypes; a weaker similar trend was observed in young adult naive repertoires, while no such trend was observed in memory repertoires. Zero-insertion analyses could be partly confounded by invariant T cells such as MAIT and iNKT, although diverse VJ usage argued against such confounding for most clonotypes. A weaker excess of twin sharing was found in beta out-of-frame sequences because the signal-to-noise ratio was lowered by fewer shared sequences. Compared with coincidental sharing between unrelated individuals, out-of-frame TCR alpha sequences shared between twins had an excess of sequences with low generation probability.

CDR1 and CDR2 are read off the germline V gene (reference sequence) as DFQATT and SNEGSKA. V loses 6 bases, J loses 8 bases, and the germline ends lie 19 bases apart. Its CDR3 holds 13 amino acids, cysteine through phenylalanine. Of the read, only the CDR3 DNA is kept; its 39 bases are in frame from base 1. The library came from 5' RACE. Sequencing relied on an Illumina HiSeq 2000. A universal primer binding site was introduced by template switching, and a unique molecular identifier was present in the final cDNA, enabling accurate counting of TCR cDNA molecules. First-strand cDNA for TCR alpha and beta chains was synthesized from specific primers in the conserved constant-segment region. To control for contamination, every cDNA library was double barcoded, receiving both a SMART-Mk sample barcode and Illumina barcodes. TruSeq adapter sequences, together with Illumina sample barcodes, were added in two successive PCR steps. TCR alpha and beta cDNA libraries were sequenced on the Illumina HiSeq platform with custom primers. On the authors' methods: Unique molecular identifiers were extracted from raw reads with MiGEC, and CDR3 positions were determined with MiXCR. Recombination models were inferred per individual with the repgenHMM and IGoR tools using an EM algorithm. Shared clonotype analysis was performed with the tcR package in R, normalizing sharing by the product of cloneset sizes. Out-of-frame nonproductive sequences were analyzed to study raw recombination free of thymic and clonal selection effects. TCRdb trimmed public reads at Q25 via fastp, called clones via MiXCR and kept in-frame beta chains. Here each entry gathers all rows of one CDR3 protein and keeps the most common genes and DNA. The V and J calls reflect TCRdb's pipeline rather than the authors' work. The sample includes approximately 190,000 distinct CDR3 sequences, with roughly 15% observed a single time. The ten largest clones represent over 35% of the sample.

Every donor in the study was a healthy Caucasian. The twin cohort consisted of three pairs of female monozygotic twins, all aged about 18 to 29 years. Positive isolation kits from Invitrogen were used to isolate the CD4+ and CD8+ T cell populations. These records were also assigned to another study, of T cells expressing NK-cell markers. The second study also describes: Fewer than ten donors provided sorted CD3+CD56+NKG2C+, CD3+CD56+NKG2C- and CD3+CD56-NKG2C+ T-cell subsets, whose TCR beta-chain repertoires were profiled. Of the eight sequenced donors, seven were found to be HCMV-seropositive and one was found to be HCMV-seronegative. In several experiments an anti-gammadeltaTCR antibody was added to restrict sorting to alphabetaTCR-expressing T cells. In five to seven donors, the dominant CD3+CD56+NKG2C+ clonotypes were among the top 10 CD8+ clonotypes and accounted for roughly 1.0-7.5% of CD8+ T cells. Those dominant clonotypes were again the most abundant among CD3+CD56-NKG2C+ cells in several donors, at roughly 25-60.1%. Whether the expanded NKG2C-expressing T cell clones were specific for HCMV antigens remained unclear. All eight donors whose samples were sequenced were randomly selected healthy volunteers, three of them men and five women. A commercial ELISA kit detecting HCMV-specific IgG in serum was used to determine HCMV serostatus. MIGEC was used to demultiplex reads and group the reads by UMI, and MiTCR was used to assemble and quantify clonotypes. To exclude erroneous sequences, only TCR cDNA sequences supported by at least two reads were retained. Downstream repertoire analysis used the tcR package, and clonotypes were matched across fractions by CDR3 nucleotide sequence plus V segment. VDJmatch was used to annotate antigen specificity against VDJdb, with one amino acid substitution in CDR3 permitted.

The chain links TRBV20-1 with TRBJ1-2, and TRBD1 may be the D gene, going by 5 matching bases. The TCR was taken from a woman aged 18-35 years in good health. The sequenced sample consisted of CD8+ T cells sorted from blood. The encoded CDR3 is CSATPGTPYGYTF. The DNA sequence reads TGCAGTGCCACGCCCGGGACCCCCTACGGCTACACCTTC.